This TCR beta chain was observed in a study of CD8 T cells in Susac syndrome. Overall study: Active disease was present in 5 or 6 of the sequenced Susac syndrome patients, whereas fewer than ten of them were in remission.

Random hexamers were used to reverse transcribe about 0.5 to 1 ug of RNA. Using its own MiXCR run on the immunoSEQ multiplex PCR reads, TCRdb lists one record per CDR3 protein. The data contain around 100,000 distinct CDR3 sequences, about 96% of them singletons. The germline V gene encodes CDR1 SGHVS and CDR2 FQNEAQ. The CDR3 sequence is 14 residues long. Between the trimmed V and J ends, which lost 7 bases and 6 bases, there was a span of 16 bases. This clonotype appeared once. The sample taken for sequencing was CD8+ T cells from PBMCs. The receptor was isolated from a human donor with Susac syndrome. The genes are TRBV7-8 and TRBJ1-5, with TRBD1 as a possible D gene (5 bases). The CDR3 sequence: CASTQGRDGQPQHF. In DNA form, the CDR3 reads TGTGCCAGCACCCAAGGAAGGGACGGTCAGCCCCAGCATTTT.